This T cell receptor beta chain appears in the sequencing data of a study of cytomegalovirus exposure and HLA in healthy donors. This clone has a handful of counts. The germline gives CDR1 MGHDK, CDR2 SYGVNS. The CDR3 runs 12 residues. Trimming pared 6 bases from V and 0 bases from J, leaving 4 bases between. The study ran its PCR with 60 Vbeta and 13 Jbeta primers. Authors' methods: The authors later counted around 80 million unique TCR beta chains, approximately 12 million of them shared. This table comes from immunoSEQ multiplex PCR, and its TCRdb copy is limited to in-frame clones, with some not included. Clone size and V and J calls were adopted from that table, with D and trimming inferred from the DNA. The sample shows roughly 190,000 clones, 79% of them seen only once.

The TCR originated in a woman between 18 and 30 years old in good health and CMV-seronegative. V usage is TRBV25-1 and J usage is TRBJ2-3; D unclear. The specimen was PBMCs. The CDR3 region is CASSFSTDTQYF. The CDR3 DNA reads as TGTGCCAGCAGCTTTAGCACAGATACGCAGTATTTT.